This T cell receptor beta chain was documented in a study of response to subunit inactivated influenza vaccine. Study conclusions and caveats: There was a suggestion from the authors that each seasonal influenza vaccination recruits few new T cells.

This clonotype was counted many times. Its antigen is unknown. V dropped 6 bases and J dropped 0; count of bases not matched to a gene: 8. CDR3 length equals 17 residues. TCRdb ran MiXCR on the RT-PCR reads and lists one entry per CDR3 protein. The sample contains some 180,000 distinct CDR3 sequences, around 9% of which appear only once. The sample in question was non-naive T cells sorted from PBMCs, obtained on the day of vaccination. The source is a middle-aged man who received an inactivated influenza vaccine. V gene TRBV12-3 or TRBV12-4 combines with J gene TRBJ2-6; TRBD2 matches 7 bases. The CDR3 loop reads CASRAPGGFSGANVLTF. The CDR3 DNA reads as TGTGCCAGCAGGGCACCGGGGGGATTCTCTGGGGCCAACGTCCTGACTTTC.